This T cell receptor (beta chain) stems from a study of shared clonotypes between healthy human individuals. Original processing notes: Filtering differed because ImmunoSEQ produced junction-only sequences that carried no quality scores. Sequencing was performed with immunoSEQ multiplex PCR; in TCRdb, only in-frame clones are kept and a portion is missing. V and J calls and clone size come straight from that table; D and trimming were deduced from the DNA. The sample has approximately 940,000 clones; over 75% are singletons. This CDR3 has 13 amino acids. Trimming took 2 bases from V and 10 from J, leaving 9 bases between them. The V gene's germline CDR1 is SGHNT and CDR2 YENEEA.

This TCR came from a man in his late teens or twenties in good health. The rearrangement joins TRBV11-3 to TRBJ1-6; D is ambiguous. Sequenced sample: memory CD4+ T cells sorted from blood. Indicated subset: CD45RA-negative fraction. The CDR3 region has the DNA TGTGCCAGCAGCTTATATCGCTCCTCACCCCTCCACTTT. Encoded protein: CASSLYRSSPLHF.